In this sample, the clone carrying this TCR beta chain turned up once. V lost 5 bases, J lost 8 bases, and 14 bases stayed unmatched. Germline loops: CDR1 LNHDA, CDR2 SQIVND (reference sequence). The CDR3 contains 16 residues. These data belong to a study of blood T cell repertoires in COVID-19. Assay: immunoSEQ multiplex PCR; the TCRdb copy retains only in-frame clones and omits some. In the table there are about 81,000 clones, roughly 86% of which are singletons. The TCR was taken from a man between 60 and 70 years old with acute or convalescent COVID-19. Sequences were obtained from peripheral blood. The chain links TRBV19 to TRBJ1-2, with 10 bases matching TRBD1. The CDR3 coding sequence is TGTGCCAGTAGTGCCGGGACAGGGGCCTCGGTCGGGGGCTACACCTTC. This translates into CASSAGTGASVGGYTF.